This T cell receptor beta chain was sequenced for a study of blood T cell repertoires in COVID-19. TCRdb's copy holds only in-frame clones and misses some; the assay was immunoSEQ multiplex PCR. The sample consists of some 120,000 clones, roughly 86% of them appearing once. Per the germline V gene, CDR1 is SEHNR and CDR2 is FQNEAQ (reference sequence). This CDR3 region has 16 residues. The V segment lost 8 bases and the J segment 0 bases; nucleotides outside the gene matches: 8. The sample consisted of peripheral blood. The genes are TRBV7-9 and TRBJ2-2, with 8 bases that match TRBD1. The TCR originated in a man aged 35-49 years with acute or convalescent COVID-19. The CDR3 spells CASGIRGPTNTGELFF. The CDR3 DNA reads as TGTGCCAGCGGAATCAGGGGGCCCACGAACACCGGGGAGCTGTTTTTT.